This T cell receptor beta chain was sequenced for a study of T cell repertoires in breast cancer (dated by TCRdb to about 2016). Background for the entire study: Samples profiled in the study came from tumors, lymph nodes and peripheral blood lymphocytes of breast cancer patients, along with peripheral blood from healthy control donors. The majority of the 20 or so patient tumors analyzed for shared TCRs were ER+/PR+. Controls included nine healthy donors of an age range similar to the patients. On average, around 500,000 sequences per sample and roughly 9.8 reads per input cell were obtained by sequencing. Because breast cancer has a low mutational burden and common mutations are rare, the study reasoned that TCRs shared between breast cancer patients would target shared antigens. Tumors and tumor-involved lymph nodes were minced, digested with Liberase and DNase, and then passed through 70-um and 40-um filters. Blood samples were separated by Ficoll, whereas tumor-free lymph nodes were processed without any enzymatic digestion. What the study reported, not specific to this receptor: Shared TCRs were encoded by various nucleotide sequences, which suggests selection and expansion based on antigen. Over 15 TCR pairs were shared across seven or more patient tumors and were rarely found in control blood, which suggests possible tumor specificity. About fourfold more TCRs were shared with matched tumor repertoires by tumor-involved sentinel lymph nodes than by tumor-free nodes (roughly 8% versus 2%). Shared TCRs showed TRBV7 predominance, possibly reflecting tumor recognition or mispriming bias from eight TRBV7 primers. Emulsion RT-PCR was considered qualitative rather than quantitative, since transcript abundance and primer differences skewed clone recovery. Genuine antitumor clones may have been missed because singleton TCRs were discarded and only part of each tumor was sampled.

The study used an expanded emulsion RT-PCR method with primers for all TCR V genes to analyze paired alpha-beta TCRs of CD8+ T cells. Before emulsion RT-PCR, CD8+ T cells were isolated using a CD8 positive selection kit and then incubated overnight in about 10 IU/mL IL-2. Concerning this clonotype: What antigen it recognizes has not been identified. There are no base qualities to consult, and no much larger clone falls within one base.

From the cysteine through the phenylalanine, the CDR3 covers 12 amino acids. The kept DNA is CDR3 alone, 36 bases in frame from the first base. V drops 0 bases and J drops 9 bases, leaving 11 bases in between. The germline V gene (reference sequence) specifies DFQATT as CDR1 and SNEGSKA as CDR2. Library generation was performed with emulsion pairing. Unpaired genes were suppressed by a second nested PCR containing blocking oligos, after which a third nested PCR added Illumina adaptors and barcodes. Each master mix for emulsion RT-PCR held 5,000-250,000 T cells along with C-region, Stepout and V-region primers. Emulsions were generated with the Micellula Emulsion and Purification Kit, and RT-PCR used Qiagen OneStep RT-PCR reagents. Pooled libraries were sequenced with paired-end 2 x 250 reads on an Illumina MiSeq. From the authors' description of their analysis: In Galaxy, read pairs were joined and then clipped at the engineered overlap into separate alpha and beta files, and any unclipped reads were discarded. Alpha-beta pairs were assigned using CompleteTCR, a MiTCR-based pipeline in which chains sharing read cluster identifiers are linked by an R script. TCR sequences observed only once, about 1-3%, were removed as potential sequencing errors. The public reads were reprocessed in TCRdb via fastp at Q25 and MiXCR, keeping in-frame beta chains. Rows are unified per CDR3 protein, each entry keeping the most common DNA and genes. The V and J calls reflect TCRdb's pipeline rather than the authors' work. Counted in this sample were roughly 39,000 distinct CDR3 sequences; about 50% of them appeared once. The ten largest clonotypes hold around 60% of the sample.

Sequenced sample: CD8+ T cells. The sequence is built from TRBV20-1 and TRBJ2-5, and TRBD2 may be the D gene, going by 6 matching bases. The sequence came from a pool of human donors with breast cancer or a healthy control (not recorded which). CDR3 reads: CSARDWGVAQYF. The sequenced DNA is TGCAGTGCTAGAGATTGGGGGGTTGCCCAGTACTTC.